The source of this T cell receptor beta chain is a study of T-cell memory formation after mild COVID-19 (dated by TCRdb to the early 2020s). In terms of the full investigation: TCR sequence clusters from the two donors were largely donor specific. In a couple of donors, T-cell clones that expanded and contracted after mild COVID-19 were tracked by sequencing TCRalpha and TCRbeta repertoires over time. The cohort was made up of two young adult volunteers, one female and one male, who were previously healthy. Findings and caveats that apply to the study as a whole: Some responding clones were found in pre-infection memory, which suggests that pre-existing cross-reactive memory T cells took part in the SARS-CoV-2 response. The study included only a couple of mild cases, and larger cohorts that include severe cases with pre-infection samples were judged to be necessary. SARS-CoV-2 specificity of the second-wave clones peaking on day 37 was not confirmed. Contracting CD4+ clones appeared mostly in the CM and EM memory subsets, whereas CD8+ clones were enriched in EMRA. Clones that contracted from day 15 to 85 showed balanced CD4/CD8 phenotypes, whereas a second wave of clones that expanded from day 15 to 37 leaned towards CD4+.

The listed sequencing device is Illumina NovaSeq 6000. cDNA libraries for TCRalpha and TCRbeta were prepared by 5'RACE using constant-segment primers, with sample barcodes and unique molecular identifiers added. RNA was extracted from every sample with Trizol reagent. The libraries were amplified in two PCR steps, and the second step added a second sample barcode and Illumina TruSeq adapters. The libraries were sequenced on an Illumina NovaSeq using 2 x 150 bp paired-end reads. Per the original workflow: Demultiplexing of reads and collapsing into UMI-guided consensus sequences were performed with migec v1.2.7. Using mixcr v2.1.11, UMI consensuses were aligned to TRA and TRB V and J templates and then assembled into clonotypes. Clonotypes were classified as expanded or contracted when called significant by both edgeR and NoisET, with noise models trained on biological replicates. For edgeR calls, the cutoffs were a false discovery rate-adjusted p below 0.01 and a log2 fold-change threshold of 1. As an exploratory analysis of dynamics, max-normalized trajectories of the 1000 most abundant clonotypes were examined with PCA combined with hierarchical clustering. The CD4 or CD8 phenotype of responding clones was assigned using the separately sequenced CD4+ and CD8+ repertoires. TCRdb reworked the public reads: Q25 trimming with fastp, MiXCR clone assembly, productive beta chains retained. Entries that share a CDR3 protein sequence are merged under the most common genes and DNA. The authors' filters were not applied to this entry. This sample holds around 300,000 distinct CDR3 sequences; roughly 8.2% were observed only once. The ten top clones hold around a fifth of the sample.

This clonotype was recorded at least ten times. Its antigen is currently not known. The input lacks base qualities; no much larger clone sits a single base away. PBMCs were isolated by Ficoll-Paque density gradient centrifugation. The sequencing sample was made of PBMCs or a T cell subset sorted from them (not recorded which). The source is a man aged 18-30 years who had mild COVID-19 (a few samples of this study predate the infection). The sample titles of this study are shuffled in the database, so cell type and time point are left out; the donor was told from shared clones.

The DNA sequence is given as TGCAGTGCTAGACCCCCCTACACCTTC. This translates into CSARPPYTF. This chain is built from TRBV20-1 and TRBJ1-2; the D gene is not confidently resolved. Between the V and J ends, shortened by 2 bases and 10 bases respectively, the junction contains 5 bases. The CDR3 spans 9 residues, from the cysteine through the phenylalanine. The CDR3 DNA has 27 bases and is translated from base 1. CDR1 is given as DFQATT and CDR2 as SNEGSKA, both from the germline V gene (reference sequence).